The rows below give T cell receptor beta chains drawn from one sample of a study of T cells expressing NK-cell markers. TCRdb re-called the 5' RACE reads; every CDR3 protein appears as one record, without DNA. With about 32,000 distinct CDR3 sequences in the sample, the ten largest clones hold about 60%. Sequenced material: blood T cells: a sorted CD56 or NKG2C T cell subset, CD4+ or CD8+ T cells, or bulk PBMC T cells (not recorded which). These receptors were taken from a woman aged 18 to 75 in good health. Both conserved end residues are part of each CDR3.

J | V | CDR3
TRBJ1-3 | TRBV15 | CATSGTGTGNTIYF
TRBJ2-2 | TRBV6-5 | CASSFSGGANTGELFF
TRBJ2-7 | TRBV7-2 | CASSSGDFYEQYF
TRBJ1-2 | TRBV4-1 | CASSQSWGRDGYTF
TRBJ2-1 | TRBV6-5 | CASSHSSAEQFF
TRBJ2-3 | TRBV5-1 | CASRLGLAGADTQYF
TRBJ2-7 | TRBV20-1 | CSARGQDRTLEQYF
TRBJ2-5 | TRBV12-3/TRBV12-4 | CASSPGGEGETQYF
TRBJ2-1 | TRBV2 | CASSDEYNEQFF
TRBJ2-7 | TRBV13 | CASSGPGSGEQYF
TRBJ2-7 | TRBV12-3/TRBV12-4 | CASSLGQSYEQYF
TRBJ1-1 | TRBV4-1 | CASSQGLAGATEAFF
TRBJ1-1 | TRBV7-9 | CASRTGYRESLYTEAFF
TRBJ2-3 | TRBV29-1 | CSVVPLDRSDTQYF
TRBJ1-4 | TRBV16 | CASSRNEKLFF
TRBJ2-3 | TRBV28 | CASSLPEDTDTQYF
TRBJ2-3 | TRBV25-1 | CASEKTSGATRDTQYF
TRBJ1-5 | TRBV12-3/TRBV12-4 | CASRREGAGNQPQHF
TRBJ1-1 | TRBV5-1 | CASSLEGINTEAFF
TRBJ2-1 | TRBV13 | CASSAKREGSYNEQFF
TRBJ2-7 | TRBV4-2 | CASSQDEDSRYEQYF
TRBJ2-5 | TRBV20-1 | CSARDLERESGETQYF
TRBJ2-5 | TRBV12-5 | CASGSEMEETQYF
TRBJ2-7 | TRBV7-9 | CASSLLPGLGEQYF
TRBJ2-2 | TRBV24-1 | CATSAQGPGELFF
TRBJ1-2 | TRBV5-6 | CASSSGFNYGYTF
TRBJ2-1 | TRBV5-1 | CASSLEDGGLNEQFF
TRBJ2-3 | TRBV12-5 | CASGLVHAADTQYF
TRBJ1-2 | TRBV12-3/TRBV12-4 | CASRSMKAYGYTF
TRBJ1-3 | TRBV3-1 | CASSQDSLSSGNTIYF